This T cell receptor beta chain is from a study of cytomegalovirus exposure and HLA in healthy donors. Primers for the PCR totalled 60 Vbeta and 13 Jbeta. The repertoire was sequenced with immunoSEQ multiplex PCR; TCRdb's copy has only in-frame clones and lacks some. The sample records more than 150,000 clones, just over 75% being singletons. Germline CDR1 SGHRS, CDR2 YFSETQ. CDR3 length: 15 amino acids. V lost 5 bases, J lost 4 bases, and 9 bases stayed unmatched. The origin of this receptor is a man between 18 and 35 years old in good health and CMV-seronegative. The sequencing input was PBMCs. The chain has TRBV5-1 and TRBJ1-2, with 9 positions matching TRBD1. CDR3 loop: CASRVGQGWVYGYTF. DNA for the CDR3: TGCGCCAGCAGGGTCGGACAGGGGTGGGTCTATGGCTACACCTTC.